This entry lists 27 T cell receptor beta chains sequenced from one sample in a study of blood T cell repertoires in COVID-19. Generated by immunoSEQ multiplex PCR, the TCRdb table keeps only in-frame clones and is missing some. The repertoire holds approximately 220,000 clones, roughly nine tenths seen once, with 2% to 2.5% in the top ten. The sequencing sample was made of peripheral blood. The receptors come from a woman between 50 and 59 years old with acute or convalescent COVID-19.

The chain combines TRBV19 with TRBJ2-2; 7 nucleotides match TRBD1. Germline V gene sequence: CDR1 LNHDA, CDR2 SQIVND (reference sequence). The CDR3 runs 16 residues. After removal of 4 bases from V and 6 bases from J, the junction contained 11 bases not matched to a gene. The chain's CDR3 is CASSTPTGSGAGELFF. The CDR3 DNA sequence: TGTGCCAGTAGTACCCCGACAGGGTCCGGTGCCGGGGAGCTGTTTTTT.

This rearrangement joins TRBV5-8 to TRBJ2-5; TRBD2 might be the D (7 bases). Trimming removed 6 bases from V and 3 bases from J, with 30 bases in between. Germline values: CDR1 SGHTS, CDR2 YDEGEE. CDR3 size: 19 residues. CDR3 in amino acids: CASTPGGRADWRIKETQYF. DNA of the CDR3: TGTGCCAGCACCCCGGGGGGCAGGGCGGATTGGCGGATTAAAGAGACCCAGTACTTC. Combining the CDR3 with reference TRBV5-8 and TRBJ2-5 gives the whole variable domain EAGVTQSPTHLIKTRGQQATLRCSPISGHTSVYWYQQALGLGLQFLLWYDEGEERNRGNFPPRFSGRQFPNYSSELNVNALELEDSALYLCASTPGGRADWRIKETQYFGPGTRLLVL.

This CDR3 is CASSLDRARIYEQYF. The CDR3, as DNA: TGTGCCAGCTCACTGGACAGGGCGCGTATATACGAGCAGTACTTC. The chain carries TRBV18 and TRBJ2-7; the match to TRBD1 covers 8 bases. Germline V gene sequence: CDR1 KGHSH, CDR2 LQKENI. The CDR3 totals 15 residues. Trimming took 4 bases from V and 4 from J; bases not matched to a gene: 9.

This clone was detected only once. CDR3 in amino acids: CASSLQGLPTEAFF. CDR3 in DNA: TGTGCCAGCAGCTTGCAGGGACTTCCCACTGAAGCTTTCTTT. The chain has TRBV5-4 and TRBJ1-1; tentative D call: TRBD1 (5 bases). CDR3 length: 14 amino acids. CDR1 is SGHNT, CDR2 YYREEE, per germline (reference sequence). V dropped 1 base and J dropped 4 bases, with 11 bases sitting between them.

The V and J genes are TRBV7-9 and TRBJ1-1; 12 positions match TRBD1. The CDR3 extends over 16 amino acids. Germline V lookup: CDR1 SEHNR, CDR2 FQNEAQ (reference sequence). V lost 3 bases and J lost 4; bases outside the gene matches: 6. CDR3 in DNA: TGTGCCAGCAGCTTGGGACAGGGGGCGCGAGGCACTGAAGCTTTCTTT. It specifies CASSLGQGARGTEAFF.

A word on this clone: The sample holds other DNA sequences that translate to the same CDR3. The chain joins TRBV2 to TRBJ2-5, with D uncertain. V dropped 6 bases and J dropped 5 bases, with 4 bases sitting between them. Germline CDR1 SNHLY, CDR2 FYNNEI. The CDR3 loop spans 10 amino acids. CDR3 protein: CASSEETQYF. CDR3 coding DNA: TGTGCCAGCAGCGAGGAGACCCAGTACTTC. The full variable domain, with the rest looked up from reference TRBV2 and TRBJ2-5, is EPEVTQTPSHQVTQMGQEVILRCVPISNHLYFYWYRQILGQKVEFLVSFYNNEISEKSEIFDDQFSVERPDGSNFTLKIRSTKLEDSAMYFCASSEETQYFGPGTRLLVL.

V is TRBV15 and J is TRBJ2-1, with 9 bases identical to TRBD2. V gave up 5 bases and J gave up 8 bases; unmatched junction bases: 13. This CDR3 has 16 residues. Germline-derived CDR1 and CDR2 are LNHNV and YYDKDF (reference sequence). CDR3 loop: CATSQPFGGRGYEQFF. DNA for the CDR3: TGTGCCACCAGCCAACCCTTCGGCGGGAGGGGCTATGAGCAGTTCTTC.

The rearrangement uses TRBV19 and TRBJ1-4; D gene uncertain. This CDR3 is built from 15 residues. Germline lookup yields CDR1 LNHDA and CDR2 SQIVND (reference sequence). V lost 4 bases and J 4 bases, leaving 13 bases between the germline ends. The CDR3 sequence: CASSTPHRNNEKLFF. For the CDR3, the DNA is TGTGCCAGTAGTACCCCGCACAGAAATAATGAAAAACTGTTTTTT. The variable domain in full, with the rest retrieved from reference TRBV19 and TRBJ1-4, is DGGITQSPKYLFRKEGQNVTLSCEQNLNHDAMYWYRQDPGQGLRLIYYSQIVNDFQKGDIAEGYSVSREKKESFPLTVTSAQKNPTAFYLCASSTPHRNNEKLFFGSGTQLSVL.

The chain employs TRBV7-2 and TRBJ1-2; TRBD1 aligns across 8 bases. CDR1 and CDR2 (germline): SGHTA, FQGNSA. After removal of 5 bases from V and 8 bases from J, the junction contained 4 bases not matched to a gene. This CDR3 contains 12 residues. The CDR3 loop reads CASSTRQGGYTF. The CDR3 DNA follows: TGTGCCAGCAGCACCCGACAGGGGGGCTACACCTTC.

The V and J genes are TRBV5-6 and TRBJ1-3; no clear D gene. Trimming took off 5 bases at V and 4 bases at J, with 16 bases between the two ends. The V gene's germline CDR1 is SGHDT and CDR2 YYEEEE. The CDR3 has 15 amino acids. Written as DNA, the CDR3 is TGTGCCAGCAGTCCTCATGGAGCGTCGGGAAACACCATATATTTT. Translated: CASSPHGASGNTIYF.

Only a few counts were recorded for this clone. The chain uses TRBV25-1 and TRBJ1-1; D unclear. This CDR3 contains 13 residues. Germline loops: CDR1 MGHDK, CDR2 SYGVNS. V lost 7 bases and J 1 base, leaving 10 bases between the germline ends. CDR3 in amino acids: CASTLRGNTEAFF. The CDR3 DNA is TGTGCCAGCACCCTGCGGGGGAACACTGAAGCTTTCTTT.

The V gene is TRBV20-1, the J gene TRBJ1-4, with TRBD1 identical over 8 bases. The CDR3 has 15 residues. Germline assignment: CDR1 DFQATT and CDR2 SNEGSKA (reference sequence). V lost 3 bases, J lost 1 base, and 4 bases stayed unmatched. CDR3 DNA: TGCAGTGCTAGTAAAACAGGGGGAACTAATGAAAAACTGTTTTTT. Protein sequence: CSASKTGGTNEKLFF.

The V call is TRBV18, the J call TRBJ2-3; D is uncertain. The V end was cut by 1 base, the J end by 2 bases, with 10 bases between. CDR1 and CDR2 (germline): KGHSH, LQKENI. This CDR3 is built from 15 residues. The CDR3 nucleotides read TGTGCCAGCTCACCACTTGCGCTCGCCACAGATACGCAGTATTTT. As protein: CASSPLALATDTQYF.

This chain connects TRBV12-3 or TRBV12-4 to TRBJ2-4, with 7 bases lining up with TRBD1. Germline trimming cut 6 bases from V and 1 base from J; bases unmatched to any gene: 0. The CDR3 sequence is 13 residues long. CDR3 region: CASRTGAKNIQYF. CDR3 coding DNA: TGTGCCAGCAGGACAGGGGCCAAAAACATTCAGTACTTC.

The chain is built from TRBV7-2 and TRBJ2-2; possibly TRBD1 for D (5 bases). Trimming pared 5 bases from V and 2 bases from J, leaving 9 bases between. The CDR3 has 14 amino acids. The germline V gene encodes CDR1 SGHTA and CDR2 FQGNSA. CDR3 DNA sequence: TGTGCCAGCAGCGTCCAGGGTAACACCGGGGAGCTGTTTTTT. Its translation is CASSVQGNTGELFF.

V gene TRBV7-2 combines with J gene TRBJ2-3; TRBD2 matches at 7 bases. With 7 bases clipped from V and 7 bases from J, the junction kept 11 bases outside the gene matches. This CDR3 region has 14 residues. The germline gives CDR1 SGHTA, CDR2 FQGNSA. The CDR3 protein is CASTGASGANTQYF. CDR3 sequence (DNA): TGTGCCAGCACCGGGGCGAGCGGGGCAAATACGCAGTATTTT.

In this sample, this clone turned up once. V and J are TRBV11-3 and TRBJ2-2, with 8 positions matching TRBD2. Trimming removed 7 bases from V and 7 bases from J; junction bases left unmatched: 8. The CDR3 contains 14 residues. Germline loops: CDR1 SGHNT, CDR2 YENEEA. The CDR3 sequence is CASIRGGRGGELFF. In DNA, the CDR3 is TGTGCCAGCATCCGCGGGGGGCGGGGCGGGGAGCTGTTTTTT. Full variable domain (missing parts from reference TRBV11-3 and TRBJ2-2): EAGVVQSPRYKIIEKKQPVAFWCNPISGHNTLYWYLQNLGQGPELLIRYENEEAVDDSQLPKDRFSAERLKGVDSTLKIQPAELGDSAVYLCASIRGGRGGELFFGEGSRLTVL.

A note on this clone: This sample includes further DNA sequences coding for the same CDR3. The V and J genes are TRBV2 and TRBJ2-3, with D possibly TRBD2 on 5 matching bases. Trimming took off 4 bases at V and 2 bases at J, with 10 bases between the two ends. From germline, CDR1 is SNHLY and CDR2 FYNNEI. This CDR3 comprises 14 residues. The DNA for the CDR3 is TGTGCCAGCAGTGGAGGGCCATACACAGATACGCAGTATTTT. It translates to CASSGGPYTDTQYF.

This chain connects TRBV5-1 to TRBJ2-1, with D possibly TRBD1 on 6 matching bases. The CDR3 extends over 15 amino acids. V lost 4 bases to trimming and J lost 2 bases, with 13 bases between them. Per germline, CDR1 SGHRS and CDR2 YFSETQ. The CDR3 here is CASSTPGTTYNEQFF. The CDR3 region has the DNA TGCGCCAGCAGCACCCCCGGGACAACCTACAATGAGCAGTTCTTC.

As DNA, the CDR3 is TGTGCCAGCGGTGGACAGCCTAACACTGAAGCTTTCTTT. Translated, it gives CASGGQPNTEAFF. The rearrangement uses TRBV7-9 and TRBJ1-1; tentative D call: TRBD1 (6 bases). This CDR3 comprises 13 residues. Germline V gives CDR1 SEHNR, CDR2 FQNEAQ (reference sequence). V was trimmed by 8 bases and J by 2 bases, leaving 12 bases between them.

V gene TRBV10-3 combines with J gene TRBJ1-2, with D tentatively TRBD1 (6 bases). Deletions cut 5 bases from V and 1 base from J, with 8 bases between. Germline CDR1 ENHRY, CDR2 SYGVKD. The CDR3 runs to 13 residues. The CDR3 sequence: CAISNRDNYGYTF. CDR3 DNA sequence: TGTGCCATCAGTAACAGGGATAACTATGGCTACACCTTC.

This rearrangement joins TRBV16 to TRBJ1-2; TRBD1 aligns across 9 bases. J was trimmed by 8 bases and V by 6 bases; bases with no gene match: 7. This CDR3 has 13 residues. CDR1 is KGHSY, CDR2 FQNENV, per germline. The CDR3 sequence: CASRLRTGVGYTF. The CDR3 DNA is TGTGCCAGCAGACTTCGGACAGGGGTCGGCTACACCTTC. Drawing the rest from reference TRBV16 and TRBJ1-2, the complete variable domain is GEEVAQTPKHLVRGEGQKAKLYCAPIKGHSYVFWYQQVLKNEFKFLISFQNENVFDETGMPKERFSAKCLPNSPCSLEIQATKLEDSAVYFCASRLRTGVGYTFGSGTRLTVV.

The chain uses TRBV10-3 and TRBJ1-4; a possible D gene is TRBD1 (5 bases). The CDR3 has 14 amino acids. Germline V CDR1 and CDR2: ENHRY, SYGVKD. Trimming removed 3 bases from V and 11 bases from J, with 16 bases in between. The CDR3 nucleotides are TGTGCCATCAGTGATCTATCCATCGGGGGGAAACTGTTTTTT. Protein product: CAISDLSIGGKLFF.

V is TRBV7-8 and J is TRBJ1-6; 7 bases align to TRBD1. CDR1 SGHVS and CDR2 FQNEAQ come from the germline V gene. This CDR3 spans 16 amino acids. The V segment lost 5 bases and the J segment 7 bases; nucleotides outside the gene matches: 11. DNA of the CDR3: TGTGCCAGCAGCCTTACGGGGGACAGAAGAAATTCACCCCTCCACTTT. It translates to CASSLTGDRRNSPLHF.

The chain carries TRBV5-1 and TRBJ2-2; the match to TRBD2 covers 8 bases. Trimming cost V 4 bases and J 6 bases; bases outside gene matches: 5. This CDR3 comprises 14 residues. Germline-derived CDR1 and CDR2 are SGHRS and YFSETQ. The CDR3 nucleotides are TGCGCCAGCAGCGGGATACTAGCGGCCGGGGAGCTGTTTTTT. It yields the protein CASSGILAAGELFF. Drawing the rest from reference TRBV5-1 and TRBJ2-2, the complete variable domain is KAGVTQTPRYLIKTRGQQVTLSCSPISGHRSVSWYQQTPGQGLQFLFEYFSETQRNKGNFPGRFSGRQFSNSRSEMNVSTLELGDSALYLCASSGILAAGELFFGEGSRLTVL.

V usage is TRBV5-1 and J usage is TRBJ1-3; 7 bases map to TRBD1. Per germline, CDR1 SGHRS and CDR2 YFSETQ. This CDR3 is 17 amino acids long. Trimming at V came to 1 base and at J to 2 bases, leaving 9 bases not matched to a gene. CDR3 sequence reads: CASSLRFTTGTGNTIYF. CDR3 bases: TGCGCCAGCAGCTTGAGGTTCACGACAGGGACTGGAAACACCATATATTTT.

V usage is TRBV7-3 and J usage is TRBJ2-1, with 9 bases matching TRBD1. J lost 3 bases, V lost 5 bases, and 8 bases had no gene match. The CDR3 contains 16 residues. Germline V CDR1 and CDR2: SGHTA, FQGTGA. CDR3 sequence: CASSPDRGLSYNEQFF. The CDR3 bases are TGTGCCAGCAGCCCAGACAGGGGGTTGAGCTACAATGAGCAGTTCTTC.